These T cell receptor beta chains were read from a single sample in a study of blood T cell repertoires in COVID-19. Measured with immunoSEQ multiplex PCR; TCRdb has only the in-frame clones, and not every one. This sample carries approximately 170,000 clones, roughly nine tenths of them seen once, and the ten largest clones take 15% to 20%. The sample was peripheral blood. The receptors were sampled from a man between 60 and 70 years old with active or convalescent COVID-19. Both conserved end residues are part of each CDR3. A D gene is named only where the DNA matches it firmly. The size field is filled for only some rows; it gives once, few, many or a size class.

TRBJ2-5,TRBV5-1,TRBD2,-,CASSLGTSGNWETQYF,TGCGCCAGCAGCTTGGGGACTAGCGGGAACTGGGAGACCCAGTACTTC
TRBJ1-1,TRBV2,-,-,CASSGQGNTEAFF,TGTGCCAGCAGTGGTCAGGGGAACACTGAAGCTTTCTTT
TRBJ1-1,TRBV19,-,once,CASSIIGGVAEAFF,TGTGCCAGTAGTATAATAGGAGGGGTCGCTGAAGCTTTCTTT
TRBJ1-5,TRBV7-2,TRBD1,-,CASSLTGQVGTQPQHF,TGTGCCAGCAGCTTAACTGGACAGGTGGGAACCCAGCCCCAGCATTTT
TRBJ1-2,TRBV29-1,TRBD1,-,CSVTGGVGYGYTF,TGCAGCGTGACAGGGGGCGTGGGCTATGGCTACACCTTC
TRBJ2-2,TRBV7-7,TRBD1,-,CASSPGQGSAGELFF,TGTGCCAGCAGCCCTGGACAGGGTTCGGCCGGGGAGCTGTTTTTT
TRBJ2-3,TRBV9,TRBD1,-,CASSVTGTGGIDTQYF,TGTGCCAGCAGCGTCACCGGGACAGGGGGCATAGATACGCAGTATTTT
TRBJ2-7,TRBV19,TRBD2,few,CASSMIAGGREYEQYF,TGTGCCAGTAGTATGATAGCGGGGGGACGGGAGTACGAGCAGTACTTC
TRBJ1-2,TRBV12-3/TRBV12-4,-,once,CASSADRTYGYTF,TGTGCCAGCAGTGCCGACAGGACCTATGGCTACACCTTC
TRBJ1-1,TRBV11-3,TRBD1,-,CASSFSGQGNTEAFF,TGTGCCAGCAGCTTCTCGGGACAGGGGAACACTGAAGCTTTCTTT
TRBJ1-6,TRBV18,-,-,CASSPPGDSLSPLHF,TGTGCCAGCTCACCACCGGGTGACAGCCTTTCACCCCTCCACTTT
TRBJ2-1,TRBV5-1,TRBD2,-,CASSNRLAGVRNEQFF,TGCGCCAGCAGCAACCGACTAGCGGGAGTGAGGAATGAGCAGTTCTTC
TRBJ1-5,TRBV2,TRBD1,-,CASSGQGNQPQHF,TGTGCCAGCAGTGGACAGGGAAATCAGCCCCAGCATTTT
TRBJ2-3,TRBV4-1,-,-,CASSPRSVPPSTDTQYF,TGCGCCAGCAGTCCTCGGAGCGTTCCTCCAAGCACAGATACGCAGTATTTT
TRBJ1-4,TRBV5-5,-,-,CASRRAGLNEKLFF,TGTGCCAGCAGGAGAGCAGGGTTGAATGAAAAACTGTTTTTT
TRBJ2-4,TRBV3-1/TRBV3-2,-,-,CASENGGLVGIQYF,TGTGCCAGCGAAAATGGCGGTCTGGTGGGCATTCAGTACTTC
TRBJ2-3,TRBV28,-,-,CASGTTGGLTDTQYF,TGTGCCAGCGGCACGACAGGAGGCCTCACAGATACGCAGTATTTT
TRBJ2-7,TRBV4-2,TRBD2,-,CASSQDQYAGVHYEQYF,TGTGCCAGCAGCCAAGATCAGTACGCGGGGGTCCACTACGAGCAGTACTTC
TRBJ1-1,TRBV5-4,TRBD1,-,CASSFPGQGGTEAFF,TGTGCCAGCAGCTTCCCGGGACAGGGAGGGACTGAAGCTTTCTTT
TRBJ2-7,TRBV19,TRBD2,-,CASSIGLRERVEQYF,TGTGCCAGTAGTATCGGACTGCGGGAGAGGGTTGAGCAGTACTTC
TRBJ1-1,TRBV27,TRBD1,few,CASSFSPGQGFTEAFF,TGTGCCAGCAGTTTCTCCCCCGGACAGGGGTTCACTGAAGCTTTCTTT
TRBJ1-2,TRBV18,-,-,CASSPQTVNYGYTF,TGTGCCAGCTCACCCCAGACAGTTAACTATGGCTACACCTTC
TRBJ1-3,TRBV7-2,-,-,CASSLGGAGNTIYF,TGTGCCAGCAGCTTAGGCGGGGCTGGAAACACCATATATTTT
TRBJ2-7,TRBV5-1,-,-,CASKNTQGSYEQYF,TGCGCCAGCAAAAACACTCAGGGCTCCTACGAGCAGTACTTC
TRBJ2-4,TRBV10-3,TRBD1,-,CAISESEGGLQYF,TGTGCCATCAGTGAGTCCGAAGGGGGCCTTCAGTACTTC
TRBJ2-6,TRBV5-1,-,-,CASSWARRSGANVLTF,TGCGCCAGCAGCTGGGCCCGACGTTCTGGGGCCAACGTCCTGACTTTC
TRBJ2-4,TRBV5-1,TRBD2,-,CASSLGLASQNIQYF,TGCGCCAGCAGCTTAGGACTAGCGTCCCAAAACATTCAGTACTTC
TRBJ1-2,TRBV19,TRBD1,-,CASSIGDRGGGYTF,TGTGCCAGTAGTATTGGGGACAGGGGTGGTGGCTACACCTTC
TRBJ1-1,TRBV5-5,-,-,CASESITDWNTEAFF,TGTGCCAGCGAATCAATAACGGACTGGAACACTGAAGCTTTCTTT
TRBJ2-1,TRBV7-2,TRBD2,-,CASSPGGGSYNEQFF,TGTGCCAGCAGCCCGGGAGGCGGCTCCTACAATGAGCAGTTCTTC
TRBJ1-5,TRBV14,-,-,CASSQVGQGRGNQPQHF,TGTGCCAGCAGCCAAGTGGGGCAGGGGAGGGGCAATCAGCCCCAGCATTTT
TRBJ1-5,TRBV30,-,-,CAWSGTGQPQHF,TGTGCCTGGAGTGGAACAGGGCAGCCCCAGCATTTT
TRBJ2-7,TRBV11-3,TRBD1,-,CASSLGPGGNLYEQYF,TGTGCCAGCAGCCTGGGGCCAGGGGGCAATCTATACGAGCAGTACTTC
TRBJ2-7,TRBV6-5,TRBD1,-,CGSRGLGKYEQYF,TGTGGGTCAAGGGGGCTAGGGAAATACGAGCAGTACTTC
TRBJ2-7,TRBV10-3,TRBD2,-,CAISPGGSAYEQYF,TGTGCCATCAGCCCGGGCGGGAGTGCCTACGAGCAGTACTTC
TRBJ1-1,TRBV6-4,-,-,CASRIDRNTEAFF,TGTGCCAGCAGGATAGACAGGAACACTGAAGCTTTCTTT
TRBJ2-3,TRBV3-1/TRBV3-2,TRBD2,-,CASSHPSGTTSDTQYF,TGTGCCAGCAGCCATCCCTCCGGGACTACCTCAGATACGCAGTATTTT
TRBJ1-2,TRBV7-8,TRBD1,-,CASSTLDRKNYGYTF,TGTGCCAGCAGCACTCTGGACAGGAAGAACTATGGCTACACCTTC
TRBJ2-1,TRBV30,-,once,CAWSLRNEQFF,TGTGCCTGGAGCCTGCGCAATGAGCAGTTCTTC
TRBJ2-5,TRBV7-7,TRBD1,-,CASSSGGIMETQYF,TGTGCCAGCAGCTCAGGGGGCATTATGGAGACCCAGTACTTC
TRBJ1-3,TRBV5-1,TRBD1,few,CASSLARGQGPSGNTIYF,TGCGCCAGCAGCTTGGCCCGGGGACAGGGGCCCTCTGGAAACACCATATATTTT
TRBJ2-7,TRBV19,TRBD1,-,CASSMGQGAFHEQYF,TGTGCCAGTAGTATGGGACAGGGGGCCTTCCACGAGCAGTACTTC
TRBJ1-2,TRBV18,TRBD1,-,CASSPGQGTGGYTF,TGTGCCAGCTCGCCAGGACAGGGAACTGGGGGCTACACCTTC
TRBJ1-3,TRBV25-1,TRBD1,-,CASSERGLAGNTIYF,TGTGCCAGCAGTGAAAGGGGGCTAGCTGGAAACACCATATATTTT
TRBJ2-4,TRBV5-5,-,-,CASNPGLVILAKNIQYF,TGTGCCAGCAACCCCGGACTGGTTATTCTAGCCAAAAACATTCAGTACTTC
TRBJ1-2,TRBV19,-,-,CASSIRSQGPNYGYTF,TGTGCCAGTAGTATAAGGTCGCAGGGTCCTAACTATGGCTACACCTTC
TRBJ2-2,TRBV7-8,-,-,CASSSKINSISRTGELFF,TGTGCCAGCAGTTCGAAGATAAACAGCATCTCTCGGACCGGGGAGCTGTTTTTT
TRBJ1-1,TRBV6-4,TRBD1,-,CASTRPRDRRLPDAFF,TGTGCCAGCACTCGACCCCGGGACAGGAGGCTACCTGACGCTTTCTTT
TRBJ2-1,TRBV7-2,TRBD2,-,CASSFRGGNNEQFF,TGTGCCAGCAGCTTTCGCGGGGGGAATAATGAGCAGTTCTTC
TRBJ2-7,TRBV7-2,TRBD2,-,CASSLAGLAGTYEQYF,TGTGCCAGCAGCTTAGCGGGACTAGCGGGGACCTACGAGCAGTACTTC